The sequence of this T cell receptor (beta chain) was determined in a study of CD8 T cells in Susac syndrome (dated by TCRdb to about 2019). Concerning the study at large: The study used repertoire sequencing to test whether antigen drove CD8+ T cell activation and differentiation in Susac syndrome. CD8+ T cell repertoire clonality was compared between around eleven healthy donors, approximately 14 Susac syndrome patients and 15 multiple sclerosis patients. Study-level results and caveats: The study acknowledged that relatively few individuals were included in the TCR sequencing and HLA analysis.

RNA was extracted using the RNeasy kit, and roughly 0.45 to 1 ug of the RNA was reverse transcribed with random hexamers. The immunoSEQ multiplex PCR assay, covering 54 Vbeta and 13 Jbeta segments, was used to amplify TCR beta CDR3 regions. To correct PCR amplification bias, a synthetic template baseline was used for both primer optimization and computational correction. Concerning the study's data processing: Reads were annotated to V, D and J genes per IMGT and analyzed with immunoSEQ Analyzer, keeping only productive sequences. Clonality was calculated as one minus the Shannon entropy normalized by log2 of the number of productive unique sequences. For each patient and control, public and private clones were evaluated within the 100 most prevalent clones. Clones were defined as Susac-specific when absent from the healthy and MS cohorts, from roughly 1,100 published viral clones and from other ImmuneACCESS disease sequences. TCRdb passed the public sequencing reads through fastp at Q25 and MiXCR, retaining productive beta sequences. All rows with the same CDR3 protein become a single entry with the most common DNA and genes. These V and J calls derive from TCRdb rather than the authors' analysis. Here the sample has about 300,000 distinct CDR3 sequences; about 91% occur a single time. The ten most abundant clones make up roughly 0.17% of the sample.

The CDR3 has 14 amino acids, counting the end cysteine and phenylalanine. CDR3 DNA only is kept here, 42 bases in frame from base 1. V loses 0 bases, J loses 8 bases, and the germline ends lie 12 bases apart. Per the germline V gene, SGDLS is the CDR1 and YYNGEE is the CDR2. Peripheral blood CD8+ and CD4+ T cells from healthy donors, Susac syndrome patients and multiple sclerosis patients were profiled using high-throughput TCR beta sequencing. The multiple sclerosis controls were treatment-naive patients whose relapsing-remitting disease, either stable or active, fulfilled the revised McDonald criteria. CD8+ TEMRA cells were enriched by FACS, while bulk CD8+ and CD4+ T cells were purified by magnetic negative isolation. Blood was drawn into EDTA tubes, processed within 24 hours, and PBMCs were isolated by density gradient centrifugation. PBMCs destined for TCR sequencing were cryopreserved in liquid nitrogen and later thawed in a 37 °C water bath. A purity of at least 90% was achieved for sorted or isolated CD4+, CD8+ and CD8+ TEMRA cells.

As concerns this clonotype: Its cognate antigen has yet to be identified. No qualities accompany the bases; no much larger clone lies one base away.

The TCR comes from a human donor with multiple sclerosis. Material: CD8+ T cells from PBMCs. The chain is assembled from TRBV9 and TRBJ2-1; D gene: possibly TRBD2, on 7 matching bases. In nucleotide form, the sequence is TGTGCCAGCAGCGTAGGCACAGGGAGGGATGAGCAGTTCTTC. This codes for CASSVGTGRDEQFF.